This T cell receptor beta chain was sequenced for a study of T cells after yellow fever vaccination. TCRdb redid the calling of the 5' RACE reads with MiXCR, one entry per CDR3 protein. The table includes some 600,000 distinct CDR3 sequences, around 12% detected once. This CDR3 is built from 17 residues. V gave up 2 bases and J gave up 3 bases; unmatched junction bases: 3. Germline V lookup: CDR1 MNHEY, CDR2 SVGEGT. Notes on the study in general: Post-booster samples contained most primary-vaccination clones (about 96% CD4, about 85% CD8). Abundant clonotypes from the bulk population could get into FACS-sorted repertoires as contaminants.

Turning to this clonotype: What it binds is not known.

This chain links TRBV6-2 or TRBV6-3 with TRBJ2-3, with 15 bases identical to TRBD2. The sequences come from PBMCs, collected on the day of the yellow fever booster vaccination. This receptor was obtained from a man younger than 45 who received the YFV17D yellow fever vaccine. CDR3 bases: TGTGCCAGCAGTTACCCGGGACTAGCGGGAGGAACAGATACGCAGTATTTT. Translation: CASSYPGLAGGTDTQYF.